The 29 T cell receptor beta chains below were found in one sample sequenced in a study of blood T cell repertoires in COVID-19. Clones were read by immunoSEQ multiplex PCR, and TCRdb kept only the in-frame ones, dropping some. There are 200,000 to 300,000 clones in the sample; about nine tenths occur only once, and around 0.83% lies in the top ten. The sample consisted of peripheral blood. These TCRs come from a man younger than 40 with COVID-19, enrolled during active disease.

V and J are TRBV10-3 and TRBJ2-2; 9 bases are a match to TRBD1. Germline V gives CDR1 ENHRY, CDR2 SYGVKD. The ends lost 3 bases at V and 3 bases at J; junction bases unmatched: 8. The CDR3 has 17 amino acids. This chain's CDR3 is CAISDLYGTGHTGELFF. The CDR3 region has the DNA TGTGCCATCAGTGACCTATACGGGACAGGGCACACCGGGGAGCTGTTTTTT.

The chain uses TRBV5-1 and TRBJ1-1, with D possibly matching TRBD1 (6 bases). Trimming cost V 2 bases and J 4 bases, with 27 bases left between them. The CDR3 is made up of 19 amino acids. The germline V gene encodes CDR1 SGHRS and CDR2 YFSETQ. CDR3 residues: CASSFGSYGLTGTSTEAFF. The DNA for the CDR3 is TGCGCCAGCAGCTTCGGTTCTTACGGCCTCACAGGGACTAGCACTGAAGCTTTCTTT.

The genes are TRBV19 and TRBJ2-5; D is unclear. Germline V gene lookup returns CDR1 LNHDA and CDR2 SQIVND (reference sequence). Trimming removed 0 bases at V and 0 bases at J, with 11 bases between. CDR3 length equals 16 residues. CDR3 sequence (DNA): TGTGCCAGTAGTATAGATCGGTCAGCGTACCAAGAGACCCAGTACTTC. Translated, it gives CASSIDRSAYQETQYF.

V is TRBV12-5 and J is TRBJ2-7; D not certain. Germline V lookup: CDR1 LGHNT, CDR2 FRNRAP. With 0 bases removed from V and 2 bases from J, the gap between germline ends came to 8 bases. The CDR3 loop spans 14 amino acids. The CDR3 DNA sequence: TGTGCTAGTGGTTTGGTTGGCTTTACCTACGAGCAGTACTTC. This translates into CASGLVGFTYEQYF.

The chain carries TRBV30 and TRBJ2-2; TRBD1 agrees at 7 bases. Germline CDR1 is GTSNPN and CDR2 is SVGIG (reference sequence). This CDR3 contains 15 residues. The trim removed 4 bases at V and 2 bases at J, leaving 7 bases unmatched. The CDR3 nucleotides read TGTGCCTGGATTCCTGACAGGGTAAACACCGGGGAGCTGTTTTTT. It encodes CAWIPDRVNTGELFF.

This CDR3 is CASRAGGGTGELFF. The CDR3 coding sequence is TGTGCCAGCCGGGCGGGGGGCGGCACCGGGGAGCTGTTTTTT. The chain is built from TRBV3-1 (or the pseudogene TRBV3-2) and TRBJ2-2; 8 bases agree with TRBD2. The CDR3 runs to 14 residues. Germline values: CDR1 LGHDT, CDR2 YNNKEL (reference sequence). With V trimmed by 8 bases and J by 4 bases, 6 bases remained unmatched.

The rearrangement joins TRBV7-2 to TRBJ2-1; a possible D gene is TRBD2 (5 bases). CDR1 is SGHTA, CDR2 FQGNSA, per germline. The CDR3 is made up of 15 amino acids. The V end was cut by 1 base, the J end by 3 bases, with 10 bases between. The CDR3 nucleotides read TGTGCCAGCAGCTTAGACAGTGGAGGCTACAATGAGCAGTTCTTC. This encodes CASSLDSGGYNEQFF.

This clone was picked up a small number of times. The chain has TRBV11-2 and TRBJ1-1, with TRBD1 as a possible D gene (5 bases). V was pared by 6 bases and J by 1 base, with 12 bases between. Per germline, CDR1 SGHAT and CDR2 FQNNGV. There are 14 residues in the CDR3. The CDR3 protein is CASRPPGGNTEAFF. The DNA for the CDR3 is TGTGCCAGCAGGCCGCCCGGGGGGAACACTGAAGCTTTCTTT.

CDR3 in amino acids: CASSTTGITNEKLFF. The CDR3 DNA reads as TGTGCCAGCAGTACAACAGGGATAACTAATGAAAAACTGTTTTTT. The rearrangement uses TRBV7-2 and TRBJ1-4; maybe TRBD1 (6 bases). There are 15 residues in the CDR3. CDR1 is SGHTA, CDR2 FQGNSA, per germline. Trimming removed 6 bases from V and 1 base from J, with 12 bases in between. The full variable domain, in which reference TRBV7-2 and TRBJ1-4 provide the parts outside the CDR3, is GAGVSQSPSNKVTEKGKDVELRCDPISGHTALYWYRQSLGQGLEFLIYFQGNSAPDKSGLPSDRFSAERTGGSVSTLTIQRTQQEDSAVYLCASSTTGITNEKLFFGSGTQLSVL.

V usage is TRBV4-1 and J usage is TRBJ2-5; D is possibly TRBD2 (5 bases). CDR3 length: 13 amino acids. Germline V gene data show CDR1 as MGHRA and CDR2 as YSYEKL. V dropped 3 bases and J dropped 5 bases, with 10 bases sitting between them. The CDR3 loop reads CASSQWRWETQYF. The CDR3 coding sequence is TGCGCCAGCAGCCAGTGGAGGTGGGAGACCCAGTACTTC.

The gene calls are TRBV30 and TRBJ1-2, with no clear D. Germline V gene lookup returns CDR1 GTSNPN and CDR2 SVGIG (reference sequence). V was cut by 2 bases and J by 7 bases, with 14 bases left in between. The CDR3 loop spans 13 amino acids. The CDR3 DNA follows: TGTGCCTGGAGTCATGACGGGTCGTCTGGCTACACCTTC. It is translated as CAWSHDGSSGYTF.

The chain combines TRBV27 with TRBJ1-2, with TRBD1 matching 11 bases. The germline V gene encodes CDR1 MNHEY and CDR2 SMNVEV (reference sequence). Trimming cost V 2 bases and J 6 bases; bases outside gene matches: 11. The CDR3 contains 17 residues. Here the CDR3 DNA reads TGTGCCAGCAGTTTACGATCGGGCCCGGACAGGGGGCATGGCTACACCTTC. Translated: CASSLRSGPDRGHGYTF.

The chain recombines TRBV20-1 with TRBJ2-2, with D possibly TRBD2 on 5 matching bases. V was trimmed by 3 bases and J by 0 bases, leaving 14 bases between them. The length of the CDR3 is 16 residues. Germline CDR1 and CDR2: DFQATT and SNEGSKA (reference sequence). The CDR3 nucleotides read TGCAGTGCTAGTCGGGGTTCCTTGGCGAACACCGGGGAGCTGTTTTTT. Translated: CSASRGSLANTGELFF.

V and J are TRBV3-1 (or the pseudogene TRBV3-2) and TRBJ2-3, with D perhaps matching TRBD2 (7 bases). CDR3 length: 15 residues. Germline V gene lookup returns CDR1 LGHDT and CDR2 YNNKEL (reference sequence). Trimming removed 4 bases at V and 4 bases at J, with 15 bases between. As DNA, the CDR3 is TGTGCCAGCAGCCTAGGGGGGGCCAGGGCAGATACGCAGTATTTT. It is translated as CASSLGGARADTQYF.

J is TRBJ1-6 and V is TRBV6-5; 8 bases align to TRBD1. The V gene end was trimmed by 7 bases and the J gene end by 10 bases; junction bases not matched to a gene: 6. This CDR3 comprises 13 residues. Germline V lookup: CDR1 MNHEY, CDR2 SVGAGI. CDR3 sequence (DNA): TGTGCCAGCACTCCGGACAGGGAGTCACCCCTCCACTTT. This codes for CASTPDRESPLHF.

The rearrangement links TRBV10-3 to TRBJ1-3; weak D call: TRBD1 (6 bases). Trimming stripped 10 bases from V and 8 bases from J, with 15 bases between. The CDR3 loop spans 12 amino acids. CDR1 and CDR2 from the germline V gene are ENHRY and SYGVKD. The CDR3 sequence is CATRQERDTIYF. As DNA, the CDR3 is TGTGCCACAAGACAGGAGAGGGACACCATATATTTT.

J is TRBJ2-7 and V is TRBV2; 8 bases map to TRBD2. The V gene end was trimmed by 0 bases and the J gene end by 3 bases; junction bases not matched to a gene: 10. The CDR3 has 17 residues. CDR1 and CDR2 from the germline V gene are SNHLY and FYNNEI. The CDR3 here is CASSEAWRGATSYEQYF. The DNA of the CDR3 is TGTGCCAGCAGTGAAGCTTGGCGGGGGGCCACAAGCTACGAGCAGTACTTC.

The chain combines TRBV5-1 with TRBJ2-7, with 11 positions matching TRBD1. The CDR3 totals 15 residues. Losses at the gene ends were 6 bases for V and 0 bases for J; bases not matched to a gene: 5. CDR1 and CDR2 from the germline V gene are SGHRS and YFSETQ. CDR3 nucleotide sequence: TGCGCCAGCAACTTAGGGACAGGGGGCTCCTACGAGCAGTACTTC. It encodes CASNLGTGGSYEQYF.

V usage is TRBV18 and J usage is TRBJ1-6; TRBD1 matches 8 bases. CDR1 and CDR2 from the germline V gene are KGHSH and LQKENI. CDR3 length: 16 residues. V was clipped by 3 bases and J by 12 bases; unmatched bases: 13. The CDR3 here is CASSPQFMTGELPLHF. The CDR3 coding sequence is TGTGCCAGCTCACCTCAGTTCATGACAGGGGAGTTACCCCTCCACTTT. The full variable domain, completed using reference TRBV18 and TRBJ1-6, is NAGVMQNPRHLVRRRGQEARLRCSPMKGHSHVYWYRQLPEEGLKFMVYLQKENIIDESGMPKERFSAEFPKEGPSILRIQQVVRGDSAAYFCASSPQFMTGELPLHFGNGTRLTVT.

The V call is TRBV20-1, the J call TRBJ2-3; no reliable D call. This CDR3 region has 11 residues. The germline V gene encodes CDR1 DFQATT and CDR2 SNEGSKA (reference sequence). The V end lost 6 bases, the J end lost 4 bases, and 8 bases lay between the germline ends. The DNA for the CDR3 is TGCAGTGCCCCAATTGCAGATACGCAGTATTTT. Translating gives CSAPIADTQYF.

The chain couples TRBV12-3 or TRBV12-4 to TRBJ1-3; maybe TRBD1 (5 bases). The CDR3 runs 12 residues. Deletions cut 7 bases from V and 4 bases from J, with 8 bases between. CDR3 amino acids: CASTKGGNTIYF. The CDR3 DNA sequence: TGTGCCAGCACCAAGGGGGGAAACACCATATATTTT.

This clone has a single count. J is TRBJ2-7 and V is TRBV1; TRBD1 is taken as the D call from the table, unchecked against the DNA. TRBV1 is listed as a pseudogene. The CDR3 sequence is 14 residues long. CDR3 residues: CTSSQPDREYEQYF. CDR3 DNA: TGCACCAGCAGCCAACCCGACAGGGAATACGAGCAGTACTTC.

The V call is TRBV3-1 (or the pseudogene TRBV3-2), the J call TRBJ2-5, with 9 bases that match TRBD1. The CDR3 has 15 amino acids. J lost 5 bases, V lost 4 bases, and 8 bases had no gene match. Germline V gene lookup returns CDR1 LGHDT and CDR2 YNNKEL (reference sequence). In DNA, the CDR3 is TGTGCCAGCAGCCGGATTCACAGGGGGCGGGAGACCCAGTACTTC. This gives the protein CASSRIHRGRETQYF.

The chain joins TRBV19 to TRBJ2-5, with 7 bases matching TRBD1. Germline trimming cut 0 bases from V and 3 bases from J; bases unmatched to any gene: 10. Germline assignment: CDR1 LNHDA and CDR2 SQIVND (reference sequence). The length of the CDR3 is 17 residues. The CDR3 region is CASSIDPPGQAEETQYF. For the CDR3, the DNA is TGTGCCAGTAGTATAGATCCCCCTGGACAGGCTGAAGAGACCCAGTACTTC.

The chain couples TRBV9 to TRBJ2-2; 11 bases map to TRBD1. Trimming at V came to 4 bases and at J to 7 bases, leaving 9 bases not matched to a gene. The CDR3 is 16 residues long. CDR1 is SGDLS and CDR2 is YYNGEE in the germline V gene. The CDR3 sequence is CASSPWGQGVDGELFF. In nucleotides, the CDR3 is TGTGCCAGCAGCCCTTGGGGACAGGGGGTGGACGGGGAGCTGTTTTTT.

The V gene is TRBV6-5, the J gene TRBJ1-1; D remains ambiguous. CDR3 size: 12 residues. The germline V and J ends were trimmed by 7 bases and 6 bases, with 12 bases remaining between them. The germline V gene encodes CDR1 MNHEY and CDR2 SVGAGI. The CDR3 nucleotides are TGTGCCAGCACTAGCCCGTCGGCTGAAGCTTTCTTT. This gives the protein CASTSPSAEAFF.

The chain employs TRBV6-1 and TRBJ1-5; D perhaps matches TRBD1 (5 bases). V was trimmed by 0 bases and J by 1 base, leaving 10 bases between them. Germline V gene lookup returns CDR1 MNHNS and CDR2 SASEGT. The CDR3 is 16 amino acids. This CDR3 is CASSEAGGLSNQPQHF. For the CDR3, the DNA is TGTGCCAGCAGTGAAGCCGGGGGTTTAAGCAATCAGCCCCAGCATTTT.

This chain joins TRBV6-1 and TRBJ2-1; 12 nucleotides agree with TRBD2. The CDR3 is 16 residues long. CDR1 and CDR2 from the germline V gene are MNHNS and SASEGT. The ends lost 4 bases at V and 3 bases at J; junction bases unmatched: 4. DNA for the CDR3: TGTGCCAGCAGTGTCAGACTAGCGGGGGTCTACAATGAGCAGTTCTTC. Translating it yields CASSVRLAGVYNEQFF.

V usage is TRBV27 and J usage is TRBJ1-4, with no clear D. Germline lookup yields CDR1 MNHEY and CDR2 SMNVEV (reference sequence). The CDR3 totals 14 residues. Trimming took 0 bases from V and 6 from J, leaving 8 bases between them. The chain's CDR3 is CASSLSGGYEKLFF. The DNA for the CDR3 is TGTGCCAGCAGTTTATCGGGAGGGTATGAAAAACTGTTTTTT.